One T cell receptor (beta chain) is described in this entry. The V gene lost 0 bases and the J gene lost 6 bases, with 6 bases spanning the gap. The CDR3 totals 13 residues. The germline V gene encodes CDR1 KGHSH and CDR2 LQKENI. This sample is part of a study of blood T cell repertoires in COVID-19. Background on the study: Acute and convalescent COVID-19 specimens originated in the United States, Italy and Spain. PBMCs, B-cell-depleted T cells, or T cells provided the cDNA or gDNA that made up the material.

The authors' processing: Nucleated cell number was recorded as an estimate derived from reference gene primer amplification. Libraries were prepared by immunoSEQ multiplex PCR; TCRdb keeps only in-frame clonotypes and omits some of them. Clonal size and the V and J genes are those of that table, whereas D and trimming came from the DNA. The sample consists of about 190,000 clones, roughly 89% of them appearing once. Sequencing input: peripheral blood. The rearrangement links TRBV18 to TRBJ1-5; no definite D call. This TCR was recovered from a middle-aged man with acute or convalescent COVID-19. CDR3 loop: CASSPPGAQPQHF. The CDR3 nucleotides read TGTGCCAGCTCACCACCAGGAGCTCAGCCCCAGCATTTT.